This TCR beta chain was observed in a study of blood T cell repertoires in COVID-19 (TCRdb year 2020). The study in broad terms: Samples from collaborators originated in the United States, Italy and Spain and spanned both the acute and convalescent phases of COVID-19. The material from the prospective study consisted of cDNA or gDNA derived from T cells, B-cell-depleted T cells, or PBMCs. Subjects who had been exposed to COVID-19, were actively infected with it, or had recovered from it provided the deeply sampled blood TCRbeta repertoires that made up the dataset. A freely available public database, intended as a resource for researchers studying the immune response to SARS-CoV-2, is where the repertoires were released. Samples came from the ongoing ImmuneRACE study (first 160 participants) plus 1,254 subjects from 6 global collaborators. A de-identified subject ID, COVID-19 status, age in years and sex were almost always included in the sample metadata. Where available, HLA class I and class II types were taken from metadata supplied by the sample provider and were not determined by assay-based typing. Paper-wide results and their limitations: The quantity of clinical and demographic metadata differed by source and by participant and was supplied without curation.

Sequences MDHEN (CDR1) and SYDVKM (CDR2) are obtained from the germline V gene. V is trimmed back by 8 bases and J by 6 bases, and the junction contains 12 bases that no gene match accounts for. The CDR3 covers 15 residues, taking in both the cysteine and the phenylalanine. Only the CDR3 part of the read is kept: 45 bases, read in frame from the first base. Each collaborating institution followed its own protocols to collect whole blood in K2EDTA tubes. Collaborator samples were shipped for TCRbeta analysis as frozen whole blood, isolated PBMCs, or DNA extracted from either sample type. Note on this clone: The specificity of this receptor is unknown. No quality values exist for individual bases; no much larger clone is one base distant.

TCRbeta CDR3 regions were amplified from genomic DNA by means of the immunoSEQ Assay, a bias-controlled multiplex PCR. For the original study's pipeline: Nucleated cell counts per sample were estimated from amplification of reference gene primers within the assay. Sequence reads were collapsed and filtered to measure the absolute abundance of every unique TCRbeta CDR3 rearrangement. Productive Simpson clonality was computed per sample as the square root of Simpson's diversity index over productive rearrangements. TCRdb took over this immuneACCESS table, retaining in-frame rearrangements with V and J assigned. Such tables are incomplete; in checked studies, under half of the missing clones stem from an unresolved V gene, and the remainder is unexplained. That table is the source of V, J and clone size, and D and trimming were worked out from the DNA. Within this sample are about 130,000 clones, with nearly 90% of them counted one time only. Roughly 1.2% of the sample is held by the ten biggest clonotypes.

This sequence uses TRBV28 and TRBJ1-1, with 10 bases in between that match TRBD1. The sample was peripheral blood. This TCR was recovered from a woman older than 75 with acute or convalescent COVID-19. The CDR3 has the sequence CASQTGGALSAEAFF. The sequence in DNA is TGTGCCAGCCAGACAGGGGGCGCGTTGAGCGCTGAAGCTTTCTTT.